This T cell receptor (beta chain) was retrieved from a study of cytomegalovirus exposure and HLA in healthy donors. Study-level findings and limits: The study designated roughly 150 TCR beta chains cytomegalovirus-associated. Available immune exposure information was restricted to CMV serostatus only. Several V segments, TRBV6-2 and TRBV6-3 among them, could not be told apart and were dropped.

With respect to this clone: Its antigen remains unknown.

PCR was performed using 60 Vbeta and 13 Jbeta primers. Produced via immunoSEQ multiplex PCR; TCRdb's table is partial and in-frame only. Counted here are about 110,000 clones, around 80% occurring once; the ten biggest clones make up 5% to 7.5%. Though nominally healthy at sampling, donors likely had unrecorded immune exposures. Germline-derived CDR1 and CDR2 are SGHTA and FQGTGA. CDR3 length: 15 residues. V lost 5 bases to trimming and J lost 4 bases; unmatched junction nucleotides: 4. This TCR was recovered from a woman aged 45-59 years in good health and CMV-seropositive. V is TRBV7-3 and J is TRBJ2-1; 11 bases agree with TRBD2. Input material: PBMCs. CDR3 amino acids: CASSPTSGAYNEQFF. DNA of the CDR3: TGTGCCAGCAGCCCGACTAGCGGGGCATACAATGAGCAGTTCTTC. The full variable domain, its missing parts supplied by reference TRBV7-3 and TRBJ2-1, is GAGVSQTPSNKVTEKGKYVELRCDPISGHTALYWYRQSLGQGPEFLIYFQGTGAADDSGLPNDRFFAVRPEGSVSTLKIQRTERGDSAVYLCASSPTSGAYNEQFFGPGTRLTVL.